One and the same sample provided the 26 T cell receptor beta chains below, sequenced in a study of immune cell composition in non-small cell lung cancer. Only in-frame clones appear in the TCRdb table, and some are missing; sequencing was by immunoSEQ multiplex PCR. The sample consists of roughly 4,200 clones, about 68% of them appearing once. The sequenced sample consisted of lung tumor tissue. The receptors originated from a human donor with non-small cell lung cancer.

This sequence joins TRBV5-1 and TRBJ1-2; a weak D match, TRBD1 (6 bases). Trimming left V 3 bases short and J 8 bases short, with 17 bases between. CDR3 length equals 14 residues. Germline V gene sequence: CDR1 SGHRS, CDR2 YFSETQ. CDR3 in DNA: TGCGCCAGCAGCTATGTACAGGGCGGAAGCGGCTACACCTTC. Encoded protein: CASSYVQGGSGYTF.

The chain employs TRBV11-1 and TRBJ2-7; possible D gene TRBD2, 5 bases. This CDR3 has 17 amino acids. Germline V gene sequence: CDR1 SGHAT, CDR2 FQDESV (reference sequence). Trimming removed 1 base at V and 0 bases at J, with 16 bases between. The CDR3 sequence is CASSLDPWAEDSYEQYF. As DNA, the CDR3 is TGTGCCAGCAGCTTAGATCCGTGGGCGGAGGACTCCTACGAGCAGTACTTC.

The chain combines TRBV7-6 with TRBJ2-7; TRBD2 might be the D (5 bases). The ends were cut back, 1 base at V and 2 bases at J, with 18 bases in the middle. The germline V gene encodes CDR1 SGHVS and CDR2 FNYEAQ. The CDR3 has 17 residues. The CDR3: CASSLGSNPGNAYEQYF. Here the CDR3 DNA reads TGTGCCAGCAGCTTAGGGTCCAACCCCGGGAACGCCTACGAGCAGTACTTC. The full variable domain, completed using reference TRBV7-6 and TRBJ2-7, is GAGVSQSPRYKVTKRGQDVALRCDPISGHVSLYWYRQALGQGPEFLTYFNYEAQQDKSGLPNDRFSAERPEGSISTLTIQRTEQRDSAMYRCASSLGSNPGNAYEQYFGPGTRLTVT.

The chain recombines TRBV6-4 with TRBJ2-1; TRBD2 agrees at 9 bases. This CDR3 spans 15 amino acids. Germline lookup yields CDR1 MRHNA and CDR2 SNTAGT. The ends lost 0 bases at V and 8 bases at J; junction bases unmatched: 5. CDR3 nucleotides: TGTGCCAGCAGTGACTCTAGCGGGAGCGGAGATGAGCAGTTCTTC. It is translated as CASSDSSGSGDEQFF.

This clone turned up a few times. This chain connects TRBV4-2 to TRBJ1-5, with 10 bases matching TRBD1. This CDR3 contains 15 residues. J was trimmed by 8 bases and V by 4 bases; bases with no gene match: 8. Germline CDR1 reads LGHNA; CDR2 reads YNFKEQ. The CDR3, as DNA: TGTGCCAGCAGCCCATCCGGGACAGGGGCAGAGCCCCAGCATTTT. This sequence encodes CASSPSGTGAEPQHF.

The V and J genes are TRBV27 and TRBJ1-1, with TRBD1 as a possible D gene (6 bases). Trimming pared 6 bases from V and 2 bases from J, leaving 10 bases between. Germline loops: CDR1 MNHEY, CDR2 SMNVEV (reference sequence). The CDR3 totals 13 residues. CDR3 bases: TGTGCCAGCAGGAAGACAGGAAACACTGAAGCTTTCTTT. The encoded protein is CASRKTGNTEAFF.

CDR3 loop: CASHDTGGADTQYF. Here the CDR3 DNA reads TGTGCCAGTCATGACACGGGAGGCGCAGATACGCAGTATTTT. V gene TRBV25-1 combines with J gene TRBJ2-3; 7 nucleotides line up with TRBD2. CDR3 length: 14 residues. The germline V gene has CDR1 MGHDK and CDR2 SYGVNS. The junction had 10 bases not matched to a gene; V was cut back by 9 bases and J by 4 bases. Filled out from reference TRBV25-1 and TRBJ2-3, the complete variable domain reads EADIYQTPRYLVIGTGKKITLECSQTMGHDKMYWYQQDPGMELHLIHYSYGVNSTEKGDLSSESTVSRIRTEHFPLTLESARPSHTSQYLCASHDTGGADTQYFGPGTRLTVL.

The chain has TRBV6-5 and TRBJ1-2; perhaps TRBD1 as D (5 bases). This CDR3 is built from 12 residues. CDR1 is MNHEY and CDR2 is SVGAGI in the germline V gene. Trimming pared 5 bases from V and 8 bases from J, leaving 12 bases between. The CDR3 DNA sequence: TGTGCCAGCAGTACCGGGGGGACCGGCTACACCTTC. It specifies CASSTGGTGYTF.

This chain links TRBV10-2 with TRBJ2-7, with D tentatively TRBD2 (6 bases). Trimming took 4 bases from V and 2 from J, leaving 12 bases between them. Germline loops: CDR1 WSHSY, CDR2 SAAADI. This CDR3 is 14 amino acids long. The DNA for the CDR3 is TGCGCCAGCAGTGGGGTCGGCGGGGCCTACGAGCAGTACTTC. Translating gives CASSGVGGAYEQYF.

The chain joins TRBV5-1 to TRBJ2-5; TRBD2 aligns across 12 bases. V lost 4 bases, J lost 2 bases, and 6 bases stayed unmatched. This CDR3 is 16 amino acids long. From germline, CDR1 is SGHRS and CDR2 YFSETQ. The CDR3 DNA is TGCGCCAGCAGCGTCCCTAGCGGGAGGGAACAAGAGACCCAGTACTTC. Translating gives CASSVPSGREQETQYF.

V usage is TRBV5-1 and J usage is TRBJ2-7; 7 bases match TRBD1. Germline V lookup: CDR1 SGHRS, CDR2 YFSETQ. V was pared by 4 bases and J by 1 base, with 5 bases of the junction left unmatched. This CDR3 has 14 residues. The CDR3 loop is CASSPPGQSYEQYF. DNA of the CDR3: TGCGCCAGCAGCCCGCCGGGACAGTCCTACGAGCAGTACTTC.

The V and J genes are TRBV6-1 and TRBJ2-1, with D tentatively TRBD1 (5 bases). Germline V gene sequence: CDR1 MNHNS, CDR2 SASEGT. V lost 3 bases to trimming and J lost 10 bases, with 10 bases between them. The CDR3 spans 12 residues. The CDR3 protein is CASSDRVWEQFF. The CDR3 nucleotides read TGTGCCAGCAGTGACAGGGTTTGGGAGCAGTTCTTC.

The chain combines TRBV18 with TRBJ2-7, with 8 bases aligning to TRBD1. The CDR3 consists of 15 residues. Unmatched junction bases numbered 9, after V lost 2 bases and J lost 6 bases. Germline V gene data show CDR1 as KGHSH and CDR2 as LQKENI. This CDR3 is CASSPGGQAIREQYF. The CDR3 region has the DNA TGTGCCAGCTCACCAGGGGGACAGGCAATACGCGAGCAGTACTTC.

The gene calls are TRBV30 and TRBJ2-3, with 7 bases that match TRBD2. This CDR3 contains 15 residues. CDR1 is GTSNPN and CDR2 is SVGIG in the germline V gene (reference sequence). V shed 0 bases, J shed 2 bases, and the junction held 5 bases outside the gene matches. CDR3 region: CAWSVASGYTDTQYF. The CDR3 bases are TGTGCCTGGAGTGTAGCTAGCGGATACACAGATACGCAGTATTTT.

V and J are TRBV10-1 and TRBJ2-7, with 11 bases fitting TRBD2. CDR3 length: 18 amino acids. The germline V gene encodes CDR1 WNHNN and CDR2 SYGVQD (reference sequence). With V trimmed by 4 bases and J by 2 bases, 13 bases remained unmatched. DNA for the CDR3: TGCGCCAGCAGTGTGACGCTAGGGACTAGCGGCCCACCCTACGAGCAGTACTTC. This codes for CASSVTLGTSGPPYEQYF.

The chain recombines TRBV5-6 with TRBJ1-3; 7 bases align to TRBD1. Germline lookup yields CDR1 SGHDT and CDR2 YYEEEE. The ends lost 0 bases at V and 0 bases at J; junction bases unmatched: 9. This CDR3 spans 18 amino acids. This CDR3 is CASSLAGTDRASGNTIYF. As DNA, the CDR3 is TGTGCCAGCAGCTTGGCCGGGACAGATCGTGCCTCTGGAAACACCATATATTTT.

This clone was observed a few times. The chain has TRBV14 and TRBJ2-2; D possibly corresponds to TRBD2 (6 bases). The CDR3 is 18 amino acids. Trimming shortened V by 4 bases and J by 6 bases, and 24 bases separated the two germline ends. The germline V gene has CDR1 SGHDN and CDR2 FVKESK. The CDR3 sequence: CASSPPGREKGLAGELFF. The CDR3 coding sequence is TGTGCCAGCAGCCCCCCCGGTCGGGAGAAAGGGTTAGCCGGGGAGCTGTTTTTT.

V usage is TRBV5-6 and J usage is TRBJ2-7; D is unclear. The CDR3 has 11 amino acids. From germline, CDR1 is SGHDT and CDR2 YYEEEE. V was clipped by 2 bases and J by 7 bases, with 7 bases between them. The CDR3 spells CASSFTKEQYF. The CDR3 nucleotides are TGTGCCAGCAGCTTCACAAAAGAGCAGTACTTC.

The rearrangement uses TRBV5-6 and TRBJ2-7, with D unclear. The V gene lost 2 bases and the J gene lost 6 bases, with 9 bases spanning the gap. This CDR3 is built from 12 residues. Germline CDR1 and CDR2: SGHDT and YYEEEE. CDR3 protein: CASSFSTGEQYF. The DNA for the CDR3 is TGTGCCAGCAGCTTCTCAACGGGCGAGCAGTACTTC.

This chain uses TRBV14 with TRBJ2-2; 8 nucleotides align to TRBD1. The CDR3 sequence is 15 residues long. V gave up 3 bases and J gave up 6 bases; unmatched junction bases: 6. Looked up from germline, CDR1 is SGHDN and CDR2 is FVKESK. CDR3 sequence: CASSQRTGWAGELFF. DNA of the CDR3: TGTGCCAGCAGCCAGAGGACAGGGTGGGCCGGGGAGCTGTTTTTT.

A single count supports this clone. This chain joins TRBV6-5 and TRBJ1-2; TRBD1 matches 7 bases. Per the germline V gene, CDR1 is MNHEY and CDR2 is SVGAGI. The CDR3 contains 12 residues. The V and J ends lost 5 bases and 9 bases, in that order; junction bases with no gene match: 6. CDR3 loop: CASSMTGMSYTF. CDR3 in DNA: TGTGCCAGCAGTATGACAGGGATGAGCTACACCTTC.

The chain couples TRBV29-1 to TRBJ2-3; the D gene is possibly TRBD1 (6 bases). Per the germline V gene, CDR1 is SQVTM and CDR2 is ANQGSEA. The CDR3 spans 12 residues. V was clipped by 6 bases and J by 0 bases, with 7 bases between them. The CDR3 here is CSVQGSTDTQYF. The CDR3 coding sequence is TGCAGCGTGCAGGGGAGCACAGATACGCAGTATTTT.

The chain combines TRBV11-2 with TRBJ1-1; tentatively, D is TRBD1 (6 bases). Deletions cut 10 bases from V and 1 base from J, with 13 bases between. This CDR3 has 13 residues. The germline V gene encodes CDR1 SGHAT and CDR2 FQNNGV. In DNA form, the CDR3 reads TGTGCCACGTCCAGGGGTTCGAACACTGAAGCTTTCTTT. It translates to CATSRGSNTEAFF. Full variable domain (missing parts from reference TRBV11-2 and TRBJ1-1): EAGVAQSPRYKIIEKRQSVAFWCNPISGHATLYWYQQILGQGPKLLIQFQNNGVVDDSQLPKDRFSAERLKGVDSTLKIQPAKLEDSAVYLCATSRGSNTEAFFGQGTRLTVV.

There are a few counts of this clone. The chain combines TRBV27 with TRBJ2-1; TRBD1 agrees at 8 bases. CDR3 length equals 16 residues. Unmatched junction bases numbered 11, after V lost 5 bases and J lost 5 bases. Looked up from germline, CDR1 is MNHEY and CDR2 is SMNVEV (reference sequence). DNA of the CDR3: TGTGCCAGCAGTCTCACCGGGACAGGAGGGGACAATGAGCAGTTCTTC. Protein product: CASSLTGTGGDNEQFF.

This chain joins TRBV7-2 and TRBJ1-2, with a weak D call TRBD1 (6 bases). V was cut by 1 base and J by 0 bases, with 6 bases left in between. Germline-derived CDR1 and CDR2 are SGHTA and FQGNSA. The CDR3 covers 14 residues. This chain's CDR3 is CASSLGTANYGYTF. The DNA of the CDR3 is TGTGCCAGCAGCTTAGGGACAGCTAACTATGGCTACACCTTC.

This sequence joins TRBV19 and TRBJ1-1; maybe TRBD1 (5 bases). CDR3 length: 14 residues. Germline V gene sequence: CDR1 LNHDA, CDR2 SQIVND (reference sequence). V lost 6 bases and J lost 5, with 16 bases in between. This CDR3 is CASRVSGRGTEAFF. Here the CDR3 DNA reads TGTGCCAGTAGGGTATCAGGGCGGGGGACTGAAGCTTTCTTT.